This TCR beta chain was observed in a study of tumour-infiltrating T cells in Burkitt lymphoma. Study summary: All epidemiological Burkitt lymphoma subtypes were represented in the cohort. Repertoire clonality predicted overall and progression-free survival.

Germline CDR1 is SEHNR and CDR2 is FQNEAQ (reference sequence). Losses at the gene ends were 5 bases for V and 6 bases for J; bases not matched to a gene: 9. CDR3 length: 15 residues. With respect to this clone: The antigen is undetermined.

Measured with immunoSEQ multiplex PCR; TCRdb has only the in-frame clones, and not every one. Of 4,500 to 5,000 clones detected, about 13% appear once; the ten largest clones hold around 25%. Study results and limitations: Several public clonotypes were shared across many Burkitt lymphoma patients.

The chain couples TRBV7-9 to TRBJ1-5; 8 bases are shared with TRBD1. Sequenced input: tumor tissue. The clonotype originates from a human donor with Burkitt lymphoma. Here the CDR3 reads CASSASGGVGQPQHF. The CDR3 DNA is TGTGCCAGCAGCGCCTCAGGGGGCGTCGGTCAGCCCCAGCATTTT.